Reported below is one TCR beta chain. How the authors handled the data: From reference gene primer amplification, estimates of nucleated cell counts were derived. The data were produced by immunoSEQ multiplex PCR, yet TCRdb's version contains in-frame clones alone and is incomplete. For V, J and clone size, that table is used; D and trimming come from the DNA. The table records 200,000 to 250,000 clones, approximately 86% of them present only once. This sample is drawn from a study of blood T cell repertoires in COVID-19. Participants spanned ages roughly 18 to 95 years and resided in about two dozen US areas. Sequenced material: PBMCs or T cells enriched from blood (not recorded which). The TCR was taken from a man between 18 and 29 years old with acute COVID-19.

The CDR3 loop reads CAGTTSGQSYEQYF. In DNA form, the CDR3 reads TGTGCCGGGACGACTAGCGGCCAGTCCTACGAGCAGTACTTC. The V and J genes are TRBV30 and TRBJ2-7, with 9 nucleotides matching TRBD2. The length of the CDR3 is 14 residues. Germline CDR1 is GTSNPN and CDR2 is SVGIG (reference sequence). V was clipped by 8 bases and J by 1 base; unmatched bases: 9. Full variable domain (outside the CDR3, taken from reference TRBV30 and TRBJ2-7): SQTIHQWPATLVQPVGSPLSLECTVEGTSNPNLYWYRQAAGRGLQLLFYSVGIGQISSEVPQNLSASRPQDRQFILSSKKLLLSDSGFYLCAGTTSGQSYEQYFGPGTRLTVT.